Listed below are T cell receptor beta chains from one sample, sequenced in a study of cytomegalovirus exposure and HLA in healthy donors. Assay: immunoSEQ multiplex PCR; the TCRdb copy retains only in-frame clones and omits some. Of roughly 170,000 clones listed, 78% are singletons. Specimen: PBMCs. Receptor source: a woman between 50 and 59 years old in good health and CMV-seropositive. CDR3s include the opening cysteine and the closing phenylalanine or tryptophan.

J gene: TRBJ1-3; V gene: TRBV5-4; CDR3 protein: CASSRTGDGNTIYF
J gene: TRBJ1-4; V gene: TRBV5-6; CDR3 protein: CASSFFGQANEKLFF
J gene: TRBJ1-5; V gene: TRBV19; CDR3 protein: CASSITGLMGNQPQHF
J gene: TRBJ1-5; V gene: TRBV27; CDR3 protein: CASSPSRVSNQPQHF
J gene: TRBJ2-3; V gene: TRBV5-1; CDR3 protein: CASSLASGGTQSTQYF
J gene: TRBJ2-2; V gene: TRBV7-3; CDR3 protein: CASSSGDGELFF
J gene: TRBJ2-4; V gene: TRBV5-1; CDR3 protein: CASSLGDSKNIQYF
J gene: TRBJ2-3; V gene: TRBV5-1; CDR3 protein: CASSPGLAGSTDTQYF
J gene: TRBJ2-7; V gene: TRBV19; CDR3 protein: CASSIGTADYEQYF
J gene: TRBJ2-7; V gene: TRBV7-9; CDR3 protein: CASSLTTTYEQYF
J gene: TRBJ2-5; V gene: TRBV5-4; CDR3 protein: CASSSGLGETQYF
J gene: TRBJ2-3; V gene: TRBV2; CDR3 protein: CASKGLSTDTQYF
J gene: TRBJ2-1; V gene: TRBV15; CDR3 protein: CATSRVAKLEASSYNNEQFF
J gene: TRBJ1-2; V gene: TRBV9; CDR3 protein: CASSNPDSYYGYTF
J gene: TRBJ1-6; V gene: TRBV21-1; CDR3 protein: CASEGTVAPLHF
J gene: TRBJ1-1; V gene: TRBV7-6; CDR3 protein: CASSPPGTLGAFF
J gene: TRBJ2-2; V gene: TRBV10-2; CDR3 protein: CVCRLAENTGELFF
J gene: TRBJ2-1; V gene: TRBV6-1; CDR3 protein: CASRGTGVGHEQFF
J gene: TRBJ1-5; V gene: TRBV15; CDR3 protein: CATSRDRAGNQPQHF